This T cell receptor beta chain appears in the sequencing data of a study of a mutant IDH1 vaccine in newly diagnosed glioma. Time point noted: week 23, last vaccination. Every vaccination contained 300 ug of the mutant IDH1 20-mer peptide and was paired with topical imiquimod. Germline V gives CDR1 MNHNS, CDR2 SASEGT. Trimming removed 4 bases from V and 0 bases from J, with 10 bases in between. This CDR3 comprises 15 residues. Study results and caveats: Whatever changes occurred in top peripheral T cell clonotypes seemed unrelated to pseudoprogression.

As for this clone: Antigen: not known.

TCRdb's copy holds only in-frame clones and misses some; the assay was immunoSEQ multiplex PCR. The table includes 25,000 to 35,000 clones, around 80% detected once. The chain links TRBV6-1 to TRBJ1-5; D is unclear. Sequencing was performed on PBMCs, taken from a glioma patient whose treatment included an IDH1 peptide vaccine. The receptor was derived from a woman aged 18-29 years with glioma. CDR3 sequence reads: CASSVRITSNQPQHF. In DNA, the CDR3 is TGTGCCAGCAGTGTCAGAATAACTAGCAATCAGCCCCAGCATTTT.